This TCR beta chain was sequenced during a study of cytomegalovirus exposure and HLA in healthy donors. Points from the study as a whole: Cytomegalovirus-associated TCR beta chains were listed, numbering some 170.

In regard to this clone: Its antigen is unknown.

In the PCR, 60 Vbeta and 13 Jbeta primers were used. The data were produced by immunoSEQ multiplex PCR, yet TCRdb's version contains in-frame clones alone and is incomplete. This sample has approximately 160,000 clones, with roughly 80% found just once. The CDR3 is made up of 15 amino acids. The V and J ends lost 2 bases and 0 bases, in that order; junction bases with no gene match: 2. Germline V lookup: CDR1 SGDLS, CDR2 YYNGEE. Sequencing used PBMCs. The source is a woman between 45 and 60 years old in good health and CMV-seropositive. V and J are TRBV9 and TRBJ1-3; 7 bases line up with TRBD1. The CDR3 coding sequence is TGTGCCAGCAGCGTCGGGACAGTCTCTGGAAACACCATATATTTT. This translates into CASSVGTVSGNTIYF.